Presented here are 10 T cell receptor beta chains from one specimen sequenced in a study of cytomegalovirus exposure and HLA in healthy donors. PCR amplification relied on 60 Vbeta primers (plus 13 Jbeta primers). Using immunoSEQ multiplex PCR, the repertoire was profiled, and TCRdb retains in-frame clones only, with some absent. The sample includes 65,000 to 85,000 clones, roughly a tenth seen only once; the top ten take roughly 22%. Sequencing was carried out using PBMCs. These receptors originate from a man aged 55 to 70 in good health and CMV-seropositive.

This chain connects TRBV27 to TRBJ2-2, with D possibly being TRBD1 (6 bases). The CDR3 has 13 residues. Per the germline V gene, CDR1 is MNHEY and CDR2 is SMNVEV (reference sequence). The V and J ends lost 3 bases and 7 bases respectively, with 9 bases between them. The CDR3 DNA reads as TGTGCCAGCAGTTTTTCAGGGGTCGGGGAGCTGTTTTTT. This gives the protein CASSFSGVGELFF.

In its sample, this clone was seen a few times. The chain combines TRBV15 with TRBJ2-1, with 11 bases fitting TRBD2. Looked up from germline, CDR1 is LNHNV and CDR2 is YYDKDF (reference sequence). CDR3 length: 17 amino acids. V lost 5 bases to trimming and J lost 0 bases; unmatched junction nucleotides: 6. CDR3 in DNA: TGTGCCACCAGCGAACCGGGACTAGCGGACTCCTACAATGAGCAGTTCTTC. This gives the protein CATSEPGLADSYNEQFF.

The table lists this clone with a few counts. This chain connects TRBV5-8 to TRBJ1-1; D is unresolved. This CDR3 comprises 15 residues. V was pared by 4 bases and J by 6 bases, with 19 bases between. Germline V gene lookup returns CDR1 SGHTS and CDR2 YDEGEE. In DNA form, the CDR3 reads TGTGCCAGCAGCGCCGGGAGGTGGGAATCCGCTGAAGCTTTCTTT. Protein sequence: CASSAGRWESAEAFF.

This clone was seen a few times. The CDR3 nucleotides read TGTGCCAGCAGTTACCTACAGGGTAACACTGAAGCTTTCTTT. It codes for CASSYLQGNTEAFF. The V gene is TRBV6-5, the J gene TRBJ1-1; a weak D match, TRBD1 (6 bases). Between the trimmed V and J ends, which lost 2 bases and 2 bases, there was a span of 9 bases. CDR1 and CDR2 from the germline V gene are MNHEY and SVGAGI. The CDR3 runs 14 residues.

The chain couples TRBV20-1 to TRBJ2-1; TRBD1 matches at 7 bases. V shed 6 bases and J 8 bases; nucleotides not matched to a gene: 4. CDR3 length: 11 amino acids. In germline, CDR1 is DFQATT, CDR2 SNEGSKA (reference sequence). The CDR3 nucleotides are TGCAGTGCCTACAGGGGCTATGAGCAGTTCTTC. Encoded protein: CSAYRGYEQFF.

The chain has TRBV10-3 and TRBJ1-1, with TRBD1 matching over 8 bases. The CDR3 is 14 residues long. V lost 8 bases and J lost 1; bases outside the gene matches: 6. Germline CDR1 ENHRY, CDR2 SYGVKD. CDR3 sequence: CAILQGAGNTEAFF. CDR3 DNA: TGTGCCATCCTTCAGGGGGCAGGGAACACTGAAGCTTTCTTT.

The chain couples TRBV5-8 to TRBJ1-1; no clear D. Germline V gene sequence: CDR1 SGHTS, CDR2 YDEGEE. V was shortened by 2 bases and J by 1 base, with 6 bases between the two germline ends. This CDR3 comprises 13 residues. As DNA, the CDR3 is TGTGCCAGCAGCTTAGCAGGGAACACTGAAGCTTTCTTT. Amino acid sequence: CASSLAGNTEAFF.

The sample holds a few counts of this clone. The V call is TRBV28, the J call TRBJ2-7; the D gene is possibly TRBD1 (6 bases). Trimming cost V 5 bases and J 4 bases, with 21 bases left between them. The length of the CDR3 is 16 residues. The germline V gene has CDR1 MDHEN and CDR2 SYDVKM. CDR3 coding DNA: TGTGCCAGCAGTCCTCAGATTGGACAGTCCTCTTACGAGCAGTACTTC. It encodes CASSPQIGQSSYEQYF.

This clone turned up a few times. The V call is TRBV19, the J call TRBJ1-1; 7 nucleotides align to TRBD1. Per germline, CDR1 LNHDA and CDR2 SQIVND (reference sequence). V shed 5 bases and J 6 bases; nucleotides not matched to a gene: 9. This CDR3 spans 14 amino acids. The CDR3 loop is CASSEGGGVSEAFF. The CDR3 bases are TGTGCCAGTAGTGAAGGGGGCGGAGTGTCTGAAGCTTTCTTT. Complete variable domain (other parts from reference TRBV19 and TRBJ1-1): DGGITQSPKYLFRKEGQNVTLSCEQNLNHDAMYWYRQDPGQGLRLIYYSQIVNDFQKGDIAEGYSVSREKKESFPLTVTSAQKNPTAFYLCASSEGGGVSEAFFGQGTRLTVV.

The CDR3 spells CASSFGTSSDTQYF. CDR3 bases: TGTGCCAGCAGCTTCGGGACTAGCTCAGATACGCAGTATTTT. The genes are TRBV7-2 and TRBJ2-3, with TRBD2 matching 9 bases. Germline loops: CDR1 SGHTA, CDR2 FQGNSA. The CDR3 is 14 residues long. Trimming at V came to 3 bases and at J to 4 bases, leaving 2 bases not matched to a gene.